Presented here are 20 T cell receptor beta chains from one specimen sequenced in a study of B cell selection in AIRE deficiency. Regulatory T cells were sorted as CD4+CD25hiCD127low/negative. TCRdb's copy holds only in-frame clones and misses some; the assay was immunoSEQ multiplex PCR. The repertoire holds over 20,000 clones, with 92% as singletons. Source material: CD4+CD25+ Tregs sorted from PBMCs. These receptors were collected from a human donor in good health.

This clone appeared once. The chain recombines TRBV2 with TRBJ1-6, with D unclear. Germline CDR1 SNHLY, CDR2 FYNNEI. The germline V and J ends were trimmed by 6 bases and 6 bases, with 9 bases remaining between them. This CDR3 comprises 13 residues. CDR3 region: CASRQSPNSPLHF. In DNA form, the CDR3 reads TGTGCCAGCAGACAGTCACCTAATTCACCCCTCCACTTT.

This chain connects TRBV5-5 to TRBJ2-1, with 15 positions matching TRBD2. The germline gives CDR1 SGHKS, CDR2 YYEKEE (reference sequence). The length of the CDR3 is 15 residues. Trimming cost V 4 bases and J 10 bases; bases outside gene matches: 6. CDR3 loop: CASSTGLAGGLEQFF. The CDR3 DNA sequence: TGTGCCAGCAGCACAGGACTAGCGGGAGGGTTGGAGCAGTTCTTC. The full variable domain, rest sourced from reference TRBV5-5 and TRBJ2-1, is DAGVTQSPTHLIKTRGQQVTLRCSPISGHKSVSWYQQVLGQGPQFIFQYYEKEERGRGNFPDRFSARQFPNYSSELNVNALLLGDSALYLCASSTGLAGGLEQFFGPGTRLTVL.

The V gene is TRBV9, the J gene TRBJ2-1, with TRBD2 identical over 10 bases. CDR3 length: 15 amino acids. The V gene's germline CDR1 is SGDLS and CDR2 YYNGEE. V was clipped by 4 bases and J by 7 bases; unmatched bases: 8. The CDR3 nucleotides read TGTGCCAGCAGCCGAGGGAGCGGGAGGGATAATGAGCAGTTCTTC. Its translation is CASSRGSGRDNEQFF.

This chain connects TRBV6-5 to TRBJ1-1; D unclear. This CDR3 has 15 amino acids. Germline CDR1 is MNHEY and CDR2 is SVGAGI. V gave up 2 bases and J gave up 1 base, with 11 bases separating them. CDR3 protein: CASSYGFGSNTEAFF. The CDR3 region has the DNA TGTGCCAGCAGTTACGGCTTCGGCTCGAACACTGAAGCTTTCTTT.

This clone came up once. CDR3 in amino acids: CASSGDRVTDTQYF. As DNA, the CDR3 is TGTGCCAGCAGTGGGGACAGGGTCACAGATACGCAGTATTTT. This chain joins TRBV2 and TRBJ2-3; 9 nucleotides align to TRBD1. CDR1 is SNHLY and CDR2 is FYNNEI in the germline V gene. With 4 bases clipped from V and 2 bases from J, the junction kept 1 base outside the gene matches. The CDR3 has 14 residues.

The chain combines TRBV7-6 with TRBJ2-5; 12 bases line up with TRBD2. Losses at the gene ends were 1 base for V and 5 bases for J; bases not matched to a gene: 8. CDR3 length: 17 amino acids. Germline loops: CDR1 SGHVS, CDR2 FNYEAQ. CDR3 nucleotide sequence: TGTGCCAGCAGCTTAGAGGCTAGCGGGGGGGCCCGGGAGACCCAGTACTTC. Translation: CASSLEASGGARETQYF.

This sequence joins TRBV25-1 and TRBJ1-3, with a weak D call TRBD1 (6 bases). The V and J ends lost 6 bases and 4 bases respectively, with 13 bases between them. Germline CDR1 MGHDK, CDR2 SYGVNS. This CDR3 has 14 amino acids. The CDR3 here is CASSAGGQGNTIYF. The CDR3 coding sequence is TGTGCCAGCAGCGCGGGGGGGCAAGGAAACACCATATATTTT.

As to this clone: A junction end diverges from the germline sequence, so it may reflect a read error. This CDR3 is also generated by other DNA sequences in the sample. The rearrangement joins TRBV18 to TRBJ2-7; D is undetermined. Germline V gene data show CDR1 as KGHSH and CDR2 as LQKENI. This CDR3 has 12 residues. The CDR3 sequence: CASSRSPYEQYF. The CDR3, as DNA: TGTGCCAGCTCACGTTCCCCCTATGAGCAGTACTTC.

The V gene is TRBV25-1, the J gene TRBJ2-1; maybe TRBD2 (5 bases). Deletions cut 3 bases from V and 6 bases from J, with 9 bases between. The CDR3 covers 13 residues. Looked up from germline, CDR1 is MGHDK and CDR2 is SYGVNS. This CDR3 is CASSEGALNEQFF. CDR3 DNA sequence: TGTGCCAGCAGTGAGGGAGCCCTCAATGAGCAGTTCTTC.

V and J are TRBV7-3 and TRBJ2-5; D perhaps matches TRBD2 (6 bases). Germline-derived CDR1 and CDR2 are SGHTA and FQGTGA. The CDR3 loop spans 15 amino acids. Trimming pared 6 bases from V and 5 bases from J, leaving 19 bases between. The CDR3 nucleotides read TGTGCCAGCAGTCTACACGGGAGAGGACGGGAGACCCAGTACTTC. The encoded protein is CASSLHGRGRETQYF.

This clone was seen once. The chain employs TRBV5-1 and TRBJ1-3; possible D gene TRBD1, 6 bases. Germline loops: CDR1 SGHRS, CDR2 YFSETQ. V gave up 5 bases and J gave up 2 bases, with 11 bases separating them. The CDR3 is 14 amino acids. The CDR3 reads CASRQGGTGNTIYF. The CDR3 DNA sequence: TGCGCCAGCAGACAGGGCGGCACTGGAAACACCATATATTTT.

V and J are TRBV6-6 and TRBJ1-2; 8 bases agree with TRBD1. This CDR3 region has 13 residues. In germline, CDR1 is MNHNY, CDR2 SVGAGI (reference sequence). With 6 bases clipped from V and 6 bases from J, the junction kept 6 bases outside the gene matches. The CDR3 coding sequence is TGTGCCAGCAGACTCAGGGGGCTCAATGGCTACACCTTC. This gives the protein CASRLRGLNGYTF.

V usage is TRBV14 and J usage is TRBJ1-2; D may be TRBD1 (6 bases). The CDR3 has 16 residues. Germline CDR1 SGHDN, CDR2 FVKESK. Between the trimmed V and J ends, which lost 0 bases and 9 bases, there was a span of 20 bases. CDR3 loop: CASSQEFFRNRVSYTF. CDR3 in DNA: TGTGCCAGCAGCCAAGAATTCTTCAGGAACAGGGTGAGCTACACCTTC.

Here the CDR3 DNA reads TGTGCCATCGGAGACAGGGGGGGGAACACCGGGGAGCTGTTTTTT. It encodes CAIGDRGGNTGELFF. This rearrangement joins TRBV10-3 to TRBJ2-2; 9 positions match TRBD1. The ends lost 8 bases at V and 1 base at J; junction bases unmatched: 5. The CDR3 has 15 amino acids. Germline CDR1 is ENHRY and CDR2 is SYGVKD.

The chain uses TRBV7-9 and TRBJ1-4; D possibly corresponds to TRBD1 (6 bases). The CDR3 sequence is 15 residues long. V lost 5 bases to trimming and J lost 7 bases, with 17 bases between them. Germline loops: CDR1 SEHNR, CDR2 FQNEAQ (reference sequence). CDR3 region: CASSPRDRTPEKLFF. The CDR3 DNA is TGTGCCAGCAGCCCACGTGACAGGACCCCTGAAAAACTGTTTTTT.

This clone has just one count. CDR3 DNA: TGTGCCATCAGTAGGGCTGGAGAAAAACTGTTTTTT. It translates to CAISRAGEKLFF. The chain links TRBV10-3 to TRBJ1-4; D not resolved. Germline assignment: CDR1 ENHRY and CDR2 SYGVKD. The V and J ends lost 5 bases and 8 bases respectively, with 9 bases between them. CDR3 length: 12 residues.

The rearrangement joins TRBV5-1 to TRBJ2-3, with D perhaps matching TRBD2 (7 bases). Trimming took 3 bases from V and 5 from J, leaving 19 bases between them. Germline lookup yields CDR1 SGHRS and CDR2 YFSETQ. The CDR3 covers 16 residues. In nucleotides, the CDR3 is TGCGCCAGCAGCTCCATGGGGGGCGGGGGAAGAGATACGCAGTATTTT. Amino acid sequence: CASSSMGGGGRDTQYF.

The rearrangement joins TRBV11-2 to TRBJ2-7, with D tentatively TRBD1 (5 bases). This CDR3 comprises 16 residues. Looked up from germline, CDR1 is SGHAT and CDR2 is FQNNGV. Trimming cost V 5 bases and J 4 bases, with 21 bases left between them. The DNA for the CDR3 is TGTGCCAGCAGCCTAACGTGGGGCGGTTACTGGTACGAGCAGTACTTC. Its protein is CASSLTWGGYWYEQYF. The full variable domain, in which reference TRBV11-2 and TRBJ2-7 provide the parts outside the CDR3, is EAGVAQSPRYKIIEKRQSVAFWCNPISGHATLYWYQQILGQGPKLLIQFQNNGVVDDSQLPKDRFSAERLKGVDSTLKIQPAKLEDSAVYLCASSLTWGGYWYEQYFGPGTRLTVT.

This chain uses TRBV7-9 with TRBJ2-2; 7 nucleotides align to TRBD1. Germline V gene data show CDR1 as SEHNR and CDR2 as FQNEAQ (reference sequence). This CDR3 is 13 amino acids long. With V trimmed by 5 bases and J by 6 bases, 3 bases remained unmatched. The CDR3 loop is CASSPQGAGELFF. In nucleotides, the CDR3 is TGTGCCAGCAGCCCCCAGGGGGCCGGGGAGCTGTTTTTT.

The V gene is TRBV6-6, the J gene TRBJ2-7; no clear D gene. This CDR3 spans 12 amino acids. The germline CDR1 and CDR2 sequences are MNHNY and SVGAGI (reference sequence). Trimming left V 6 bases short and J 3 bases short, with 9 bases between. CDR3 in amino acids: CASRLPYYEQYF. CDR3 nucleotide sequence: TGTGCCAGCAGACTCCCTTACTACGAGCAGTACTTC.